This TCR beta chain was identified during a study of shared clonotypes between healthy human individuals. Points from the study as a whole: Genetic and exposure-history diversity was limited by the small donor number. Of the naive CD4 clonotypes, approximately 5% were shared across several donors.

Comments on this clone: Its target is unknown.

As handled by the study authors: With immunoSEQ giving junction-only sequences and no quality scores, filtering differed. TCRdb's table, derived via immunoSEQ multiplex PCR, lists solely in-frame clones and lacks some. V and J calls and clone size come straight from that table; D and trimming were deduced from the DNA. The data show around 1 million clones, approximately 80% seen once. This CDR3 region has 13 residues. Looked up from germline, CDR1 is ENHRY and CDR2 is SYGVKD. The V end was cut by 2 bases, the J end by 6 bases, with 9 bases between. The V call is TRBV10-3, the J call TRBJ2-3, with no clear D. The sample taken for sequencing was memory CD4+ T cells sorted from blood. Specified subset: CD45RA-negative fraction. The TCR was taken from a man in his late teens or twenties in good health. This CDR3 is CAISEVVSDTQYF. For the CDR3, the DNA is TGTGCCATCAGTGAGGTTGTATCTGATACGCAGTATTTT.